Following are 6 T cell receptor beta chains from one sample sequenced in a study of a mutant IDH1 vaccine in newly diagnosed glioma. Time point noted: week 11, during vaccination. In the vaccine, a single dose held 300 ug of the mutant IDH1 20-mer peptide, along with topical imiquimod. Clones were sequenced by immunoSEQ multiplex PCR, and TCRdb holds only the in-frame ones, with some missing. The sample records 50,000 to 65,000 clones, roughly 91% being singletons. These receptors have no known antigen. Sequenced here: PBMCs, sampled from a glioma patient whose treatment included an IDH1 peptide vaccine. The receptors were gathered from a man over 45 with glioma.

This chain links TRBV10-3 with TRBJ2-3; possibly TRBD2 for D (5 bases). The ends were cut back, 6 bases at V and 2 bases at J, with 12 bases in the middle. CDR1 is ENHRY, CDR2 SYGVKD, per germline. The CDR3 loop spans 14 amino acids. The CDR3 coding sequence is TGTGCCATCAGGGGAGAGGGCCCCACAGATACGCAGTATTTT. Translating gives CAIRGEGPTDTQYF.

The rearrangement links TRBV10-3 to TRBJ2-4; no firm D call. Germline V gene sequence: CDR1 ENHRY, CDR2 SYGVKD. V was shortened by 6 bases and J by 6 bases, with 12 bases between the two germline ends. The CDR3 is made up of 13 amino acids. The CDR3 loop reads CAIRDPPGNIQYF. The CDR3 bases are TGTGCCATCAGAGACCCCCCGGGAAACATTCAGTACTTC.

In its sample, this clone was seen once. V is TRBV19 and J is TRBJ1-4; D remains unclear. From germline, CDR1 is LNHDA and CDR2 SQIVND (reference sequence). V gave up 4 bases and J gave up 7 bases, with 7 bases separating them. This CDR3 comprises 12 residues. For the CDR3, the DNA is TGTGCCAGTAGTACTACCAGTGAAAAACTGTTTTTT. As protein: CASSTTSEKLFF. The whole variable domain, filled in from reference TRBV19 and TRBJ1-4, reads DGGITQSPKYLFRKEGQNVTLSCEQNLNHDAMYWYRQDPGQGLRLIYYSQIVNDFQKGDIAEGYSVSREKKESFPLTVTSAQKNPTAFYLCASSTTSEKLFFGSGTQLSVL.

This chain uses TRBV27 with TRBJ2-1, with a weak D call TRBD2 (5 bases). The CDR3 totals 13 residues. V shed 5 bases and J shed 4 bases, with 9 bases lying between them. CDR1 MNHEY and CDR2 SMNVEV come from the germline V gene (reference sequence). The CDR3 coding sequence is TGTGCCAGCAGTAAGGACTTTTACAATGAGCAGTTCTTC. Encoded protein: CASSKDFYNEQFF.

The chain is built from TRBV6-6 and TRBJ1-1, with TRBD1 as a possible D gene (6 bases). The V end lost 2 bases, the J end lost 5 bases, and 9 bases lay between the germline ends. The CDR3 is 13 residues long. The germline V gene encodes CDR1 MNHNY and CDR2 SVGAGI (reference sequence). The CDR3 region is CASSYRGGTEAFF. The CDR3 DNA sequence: TGTGCCAGCAGTTACAGGGGGGGGACTGAAGCTTTCTTT.

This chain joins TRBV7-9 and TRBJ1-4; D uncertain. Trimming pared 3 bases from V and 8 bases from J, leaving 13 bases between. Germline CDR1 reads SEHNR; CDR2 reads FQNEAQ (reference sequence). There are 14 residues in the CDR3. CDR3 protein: CASSLESGGEKLFF. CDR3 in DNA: TGTGCCAGCAGCTTGGAGAGTGGTGGGGAAAAACTGTTTTTT.